Only a few counts were recorded for the clone carrying this T cell receptor beta chain. The target antigen is unknown. These data originate in a study of T-cell memory formation after mild COVID-19. Study in general: The study found TCR clusters largely donor specific. Findings and caveats of the study: Of the contracting clones, CD4+ ones lay mainly in CM and EM, and CD8+ ones in EMRA.

The CDR3 runs to 17 residues. With 1 base clipped from V and 1 base from J, the junction kept 7 bases outside the gene matches. Per the germline V gene, CDR1 is LGHNA and CDR2 is YSLEER. TCRdb re-analysed the 5' RACE reads in MiXCR, keeping a single row per CDR3 protein. This table has 530,000 or so distinct CDR3 sequences, roughly 17% appearing once. What was sequenced was PBMCs or a T cell subset sorted from them (not recorded which). The sequence was collected from an adult woman who had mild COVID-19 (a few samples of this study predate the infection). Cell type and time point are not known. The gene calls are TRBV4-3 and TRBJ2-3; 8 positions agree with TRBD2. Here the CDR3 reads CASSQGVMREGTDTQYF. CDR3 coding DNA: TGCGCCAGCAGCCAAGGGGTAATGCGGGAGGGCACAGATACGCAGTATTTT.